Listed below are T cell receptor beta chains from one sample, sequenced in a study of blood T cell repertoires in COVID-19. Only in-frame clones appear in the TCRdb table, and some are missing; sequencing was by immunoSEQ multiplex PCR. The table has some 150,000 clones, roughly 80% seen once. Sequences were obtained from peripheral blood. Receptors were obtained from a woman in her 50s with active or convalescent COVID-19. Each CDR3 is given with its conserved first and last residue. Each record gives: J gene, D gene, V gene, CDR3 length, CDR3 DNA, CDR3 protein. A D gene is named only where the DNA matches it firmly.

j_gene: TRBJ1-2; d_gene: NA; v_gene: TRBV23-1; len: 11; CDR3nt: TGCGCCAGCAGGCACAGCTATGGCTACACCTTC; CDR3aa: CASRHSYGYTF
j_gene: TRBJ2-5; d_gene: TRBD2; v_gene: TRBV24-1; len: 15; CDR3nt: TGTGCCACCAGTGATTGGCGGGAGGGCCCAGAGACCCAGTACTTC; CDR3aa: CATSDWREGPETQYF
j_gene: TRBJ2-7; d_gene: NA; v_gene: TRBV12-5; len: 14; CDR3nt: TGTGCTAGTGGTTTGGAGGGGCCCTCGCGGGAGCAGTACTTC; CDR3aa: CASGLEGPSREQYF
j_gene: TRBJ2-5; d_gene: TRBD2; v_gene: TRBV5-1; len: 16; CDR3nt: TGCGCCAGCAGCTTGGTTCCTAGCGGGGGACAAGAGACCCAGTACTTC; CDR3aa: CASSLVPSGGQETQYF
j_gene: TRBJ1-1; d_gene: NA; v_gene: TRBV4-3; len: 13; CDR3nt: TGCGCCAGCAGTCGGAGGGGGAACACTGAAGCTTTCTTT; CDR3aa: CASSRRGNTEAFF
j_gene: TRBJ2-5; d_gene: NA; v_gene: TRBV6-2/TRBV6-3; len: 15; CDR3nt: TGTGCCAGCAGTTACGTCGGCCAGGGGACGGAGACCCAGTACTTC; CDR3aa: CASSYVGQGTETQYF
j_gene: TRBJ2-2; d_gene: TRBD2; v_gene: TRBV7-2; len: 17; CDR3nt: TGTGCCAGCAGCCCGACTAGCGGGAGGGCGGTGTCCGGGGAGCTGTTTTTT; CDR3aa: CASSPTSGRAVSGELFF
j_gene: TRBJ1-5; d_gene: NA; v_gene: TRBV19; len: 14; CDR3nt: TGTGCCAGTAGTATCCTGGGGCCGGATCAGCCCCAGCATTTT; CDR3aa: CASSILGPDQPQHF
j_gene: TRBJ2-3; d_gene: TRBD2; v_gene: TRBV4-2; len: 15; CDR3nt: TGTGCCAGCAGCCTTACTAGCGGGAGAACAGATACGCAGTATTTT; CDR3aa: CASSLTSGRTDTQYF
j_gene: TRBJ1-5; d_gene: TRBD1; v_gene: TRBV3-1/TRBV3-2; len: 19; CDR3nt: TGTGCCAGCAGCCAAGATCGTGGACAGGGGGCGATGAGCAATCAGCCCCAGCATTTT; CDR3aa: CASSQDRGQGAMSNQPQHF
j_gene: TRBJ1-3; d_gene: TRBD1; v_gene: TRBV27; len: 15; CDR3nt: TGTGCCAGCAAAGAAACAGGGGGCGGTGGAAACACCATATATTTT; CDR3aa: CASKETGGGGNTIYF